This TCR beta chain was sequenced during a study of cytomegalovirus exposure and HLA in healthy donors (dated by TCRdb to the late 2010s). Notes on the research overall: An earlier analysis of 550 to 700 of the donors reported approximately 290 Gb of sequence data and 100 million to 130 million unique TCR beta sequences from 150 million to 200 million T cells. The later analysis used no new phenotypic data to find candidate immune exposures, relying instead on TCR beta sequences and their occurrence across donors. Typing coverage differed by locus: A, B, C, DRB1 and DQB1 were typed in roughly 620-630 donors, DQA1 in about 550, DPA1 in 600 to 610, and DPB1 in just under 490. Donor age, sex, ethnicity and CMV serostatus were collected together with the repertoire data. A handful of DR-DQ haplotypes were treated as single units for association and clustering because of strong linkage in the cohort. Using immunosequencing, the study profiled T cell repertoires from 666 subjects and related those repertoires to cytomegalovirus serostatus. All discovery cohort repertoires had been generated using a single sequencing platform. In a later genetic analysis, genome-wide SNP genotypes for about three fifths of the roughly 670 donors were used, and that subset was treated as a discovery cohort. Of the roughly 390 genotyped donors, roughly 85% fell in the genetic ancestry cluster associated with self-reported Caucasian donors. Besides the first cohort of approximately 670 subjects, a separate validation cohort made up of roughly 120 different subjects was used. Across around 400 genotyped donors of the cohort, an average of roughly 250,000 unique TCR beta nucleotide sequences per donor were sequenced, and approximately 19% of those sequences were non-productive. The study combined high-throughput TCR immunosequencing, statistical association of individual TCRs with disease status, and machine learning to predict cytomegalovirus infection status. A later analysis re-examined previously published TCR beta repertoires from more than 550 donors and added high-resolution HLA genotyping to investigate patterns of TCR occurrence. In an earlier analysis of 587 of the donors, high-throughput TCR beta sequencing was used to judge whether each TCR beta V gene segment behaved as functional or pseudogenic. An early release that covered about 600 HLA-typed donors contained about 300 gigabases of sequencing data and tens of millions of unique TCR sequences. The study was designed to test whether signatures of past pathogen exposure could be identified by cataloging public T cell receptors. Class I and class II HLA loci were covered by the typing at four-digit resolution. Study-wide conclusions, independent of this receptor: Cytomegalovirus status was reported to be diagnosed by the classifier with high specificity and sensitivity in both the original and validation cohorts. Most TCR sequences were observed very rarely across donors, whereas some public TCRs were present in many individuals. In a later analysis, TCR association rates were found to vary across HLA loci, with the most associated TCRs seen for DRB1 alleles and the fewest for HLA-C alleles. Strong co-occurrence of HLA alleles, especially DR and DQ, made assigning TCR associations to individual alleles difficult. The cohort was sequenced for TCR beta chains only, and without alpha or paired-chain data the features that could be detected were limited. Because counts were too low, some 17 rarely observed V segments, including chromosome 9 orphons, were left out of the earlier analysis of about 620 of the donors. Broadly in line with IMGT annotations, most TCR beta V segments showed up in productive rearrangements about 87% or about 30% of the time in an earlier analysis of 450 to 750 of the donors. In a later genetic analysis, a missense DCLRE1C variant was associated with V-gene and J-gene trimming of TCR beta chains, and the association was replicated in an independent cohort. In the study, some 160 TCR beta chains were listed as associated with cytomegalovirus. Compared with equally common non-associated chains, HLA-associated TCR beta chains in a later analysis were more clonally expanded and had lower generation probabilities. HLA typing was unavailable for some donors at each locus, so association tests used only the typed subset. In vitro tests confirmed that a few of the cytomegalovirus-associated TCR beta chains recognize cytomegalovirus antigens. For the cohort, immune exposure information was limited to CMV serostatus. In a later genetic analysis, fewer N-insertions in productive TCRs were reported among donors in an Asian-associated ancestry cluster than the roughly 710-donor mean. According to a later analysis, parvovirus B19, influenza, CMV and Epstein-Barr virus appeared linked to several top co-occurrence clusters. A further reported finding was that TCR beta sequences accurately predicted the HLA-A and HLA-B alleles for most subjects in the first cohort. A cluster of highly shared sequence variants was judged likely to be a technical artifact of the sequencing pipeline. Correlated functional status among segregating V segments might reflect linkage disequilibrium, but an unknown experimental factor could not be ruled out. Most CMV-associated TCR beta chains appeared to be HLA-restricted in a later analysis, and the HLA associations seemed to be driven largely by CMV exposure. Sequencing depth was assumed to be roughly uniform across donors in the presence/absence analyses, though that assumption may not hold. It was suggested by the authors that the approach could potentially be generalized to other disease states and immunological phenotypes. Specific HLA alleles were associated with 15,000 to 20,000 TCR beta sequences at a false discovery rate of 0.05 in a later analysis.

Of note for this clone: Its antigen is unknown. One end of the junction does not line up with germline, which may come from a read error.

The cohort comprised approximately 700 healthy bone marrow donors. At the time of sampling, every cohort member was nominally healthy, though immune exposures that went unrecorded were likely present. The donor tested CMV seronegative and was one of the 352 seronegative cohort members. A peripheral blood sample was provided by each donor, and peripheral blood mononuclear cells were used for TCR beta sequencing. The Qiagen DNeasy Blood Extraction Kit was used to extract genomic DNA from the blood cell samples. Libraries came from the immunoSEQ multiplex PCR assay. For the multiplex PCR, a mixture combining 60 forward primers for TCR Vbeta segments and 13 reverse primers for TCR Jbeta segments was used. The CDR3 region of rearranged TCR beta genes was amplified from genomic DNA by a multiplex PCR assay. Amplified TCR beta libraries were sequenced as 87-base-pair reads on the Illumina HiSeq System. In the authors' own workflow: A later analysis counted about 80 million unique TCR beta chains across the 550 to 800 repertoires, and approximately 11 million of these chains were shared by at least two donors. Raw reads were error-corrected and collapsed into unique sequences with a nearest-neighbor algorithm that merged closely related sequences to remove PCR and sequencing errors. To assign V, D and J gene segments, CDR3 sequences were aligned to IMGT reference sequences. For a sequence to be retained, a match of at least six nucleotides to both a V gene segment and a J gene segment was required. A rearrangement counted as productive if the CDR3 had no stop codons and remained in frame with V and J, and every other rearrangement counted as non-productive. Following IMGT convention, CDR3 was defined as the stretch from the second conserved V-encoded cysteine up to the conserved J-encoded phenylalanine. The earlier analysis of 450 to 750 of the donors excluded any sequence lacking an unambiguous match to a single V gene segment. In an earlier analysis of about 590 of the donors, a V segment was called functional when productive rearrangements were above 56.7%, and segregating when the standard deviation between donors exceeded 5%. A statistical classification framework was developed to diagnose cytomegalovirus status using the catalog of TCR beta chain sequences. V and J gene assignment, in a later analysis, came from comparing TCR nucleotide sequences with IMGT/GENE-DB human TR gene sequences. The TCRdist pipeline was used in a later analysis to assign CDR3 sequences and most-parsimonious VDJ recombination scenarios. In a later analysis, every TCR beta chain was defined by the combination of its CDR3 amino acid sequence and its V-gene family, and reads without a unique V-gene family were dropped. A later analysis removed 450 to 600 highly shared, low-generation-probability nucleotide sequences to deal with suspected cross-contamination and a sequencing artifact. A later analysis calculated a clonal expansion index for each public chain from normalized within-repertoire ranks of inferred template counts. In a later analysis, generation probabilities were computed using a VDJ recombination model fitted to out-of-frame rearrangements, and the results were checked against IGoR. Hypergeometric tests were used in a later analysis to score TCR-TCR, TCR-HLA and TCR-CMV co-occurrence, with a repertoire-size bias correction applied to the TCR pairs. In a later analysis, false discovery rates were estimated by permuting HLA or CMV assignments 20 times. In a later analysis, co-occurring TCRs were grouped using DBSCAN, with TCRdist sequence similarity added in when clustering inside HLA-allele-positive subsets. For co-occurrence clustering, repertoires with fewer than 30,000 or more than 120,000 public chains were excluded, along with about five repertoires with anomalous nucleotide sharing. TCRdb stores this immuneACCESS table with in-frame sequences only. Part of the clones is absent; in the studies checked, under half of the shortfall reflects unresolved V genes, and no reason is known for the rest. D and trimming were read from the DNA, whereas the V and J calls and clone size are those reported in that table. This sample has under 150,000 clones in its table, and roughly 82% of those were observed once. The leading ten clones occupy approximately 3.6% of the sample.

The sample was PBMCs. The sequence derives from a male donor in good health and CMV-seronegative.

CDR3 protein: CASCLKEKPAYEQYF. In nucleotides, the sequence is TGTGCCAGCTGTTTAAAGGAGAAGCCGGCATACGAGCAGTACTTC. The receptor chain draws on TRBV27 and TRBJ2-7, with the D segment identity uncertain. Including cysteine and phenylalanine, the CDR3 has 15 amino acids. The DNA shown is the 45-base CDR3, in frame from base 1. CDR1 and CDR2, per the germline V gene (reference sequence), are MNHEY and SMNVEV.